The present T cell receptor (beta chain) was sequenced within a study of follicular helper T cells after annual influenza vaccination. The overall study: For some subjects, blood spans the 2013-2014, 2014-2015 and 2015-2016 annual vaccinations.

Looked up from germline, CDR1 is GTSNPN and CDR2 is SVGIG (reference sequence). V was pared by 6 bases and J by 0 bases, with 9 bases of the junction left unmatched. CDR3 size: 15 residues. Stated time point: 2015-2016 season, pre-vaccination. Per time point, roughly 35-110 mL of blood was sampled. Survey level resolution was used for TCRB sequencing. Clones were sequenced by immunoSEQ multiplex PCR, and TCRdb holds only the in-frame ones, with some missing. The profile shows fewer than 2,500 clones, around 87% of them singletons. The chain carries TRBV30 and TRBJ2-5; 8 nucleotides match TRBD1. Sequences were derived from CXCR5- memory CD4+ T cells sorted from blood, sampled on the day of influenza vaccination. The receptor was isolated from an adult who received the influenza vaccine. The CDR3 reads CACQRTGPYQETQYF. Here the CDR3 DNA reads TGTGCCTGCCAAAGGACAGGGCCGTACCAAGAGACCCAGTACTTC.